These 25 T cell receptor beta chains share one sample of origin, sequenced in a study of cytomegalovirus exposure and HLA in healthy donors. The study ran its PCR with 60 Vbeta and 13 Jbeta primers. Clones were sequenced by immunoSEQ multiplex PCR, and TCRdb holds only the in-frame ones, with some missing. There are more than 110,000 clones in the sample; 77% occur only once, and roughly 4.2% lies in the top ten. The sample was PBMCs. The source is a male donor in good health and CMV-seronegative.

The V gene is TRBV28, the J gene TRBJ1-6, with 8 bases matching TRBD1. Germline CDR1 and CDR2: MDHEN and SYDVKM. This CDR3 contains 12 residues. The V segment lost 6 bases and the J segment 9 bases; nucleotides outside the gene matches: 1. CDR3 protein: CASRTGGSPLHF. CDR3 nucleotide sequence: TGTGCCAGCAGAACAGGGGGTTCACCCCTCCACTTT.

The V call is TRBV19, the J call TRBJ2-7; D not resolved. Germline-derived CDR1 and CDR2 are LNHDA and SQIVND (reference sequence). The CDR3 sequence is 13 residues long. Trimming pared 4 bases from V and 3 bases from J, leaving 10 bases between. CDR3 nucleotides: TGTGCCAGTAGTACTCCTCCTCTCTACGAGCAGTACTTC. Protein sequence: CASSTPPLYEQYF. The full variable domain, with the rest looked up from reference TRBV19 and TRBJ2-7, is DGGITQSPKYLFRKEGQNVTLSCEQNLNHDAMYWYRQDPGQGLRLIYYSQIVNDFQKGDIAEGYSVSREKKESFPLTVTSAQKNPTAFYLCASSTPPLYEQYFGPGTRLTVT.

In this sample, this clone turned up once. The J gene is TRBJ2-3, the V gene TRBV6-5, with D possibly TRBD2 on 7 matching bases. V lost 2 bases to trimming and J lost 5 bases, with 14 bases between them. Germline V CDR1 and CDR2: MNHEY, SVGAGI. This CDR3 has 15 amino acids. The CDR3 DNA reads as TGTGCCAGCAGTTACGAGGGAGGGGGGAGAGATACGCAGTATTTT. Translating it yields CASSYEGGGRDTQYF.

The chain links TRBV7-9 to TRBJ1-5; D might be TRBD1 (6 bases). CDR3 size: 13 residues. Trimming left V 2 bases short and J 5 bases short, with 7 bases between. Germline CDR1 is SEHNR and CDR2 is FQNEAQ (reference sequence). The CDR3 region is CASSLSGDQPQHF. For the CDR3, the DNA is TGTGCCAGCAGCTTATCAGGGGATCAGCCCCAGCATTTT. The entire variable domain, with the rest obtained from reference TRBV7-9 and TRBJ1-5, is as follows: DTGVSQNPRHKITKRGQNVTFRCDPISEHNRLYWYRQTLGQGPEFLTYFQNEAQLEKSRLLSDRFSAERPKGSFSTLEIQRTEQGDSAMYLCASSLSGDQPQHFGDGTRLSIL.

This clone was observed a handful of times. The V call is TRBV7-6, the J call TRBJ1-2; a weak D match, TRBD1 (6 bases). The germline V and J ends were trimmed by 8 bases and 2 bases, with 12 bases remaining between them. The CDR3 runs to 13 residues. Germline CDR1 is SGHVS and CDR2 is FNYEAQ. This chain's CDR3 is CASSPQGNYGYTF. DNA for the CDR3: TGTGCCAGCTCCCCACAGGGAAACTATGGCTACACCTTC. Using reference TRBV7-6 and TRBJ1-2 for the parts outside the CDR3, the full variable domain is GAGVSQSPRYKVTKRGQDVALRCDPISGHVSLYWYRQALGQGPEFLTYFNYEAQQDKSGLPNDRFSAERPEGSISTLTIQRTEQRDSAMYRCASSPQGNYGYTFGSGTRLTVV.

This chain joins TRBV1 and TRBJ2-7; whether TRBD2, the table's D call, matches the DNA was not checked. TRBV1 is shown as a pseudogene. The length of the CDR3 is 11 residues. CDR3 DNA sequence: TGCACCCGGGGGGTTACCTACGAGCAGTACTTC. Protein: CTRGVTYEQYF.

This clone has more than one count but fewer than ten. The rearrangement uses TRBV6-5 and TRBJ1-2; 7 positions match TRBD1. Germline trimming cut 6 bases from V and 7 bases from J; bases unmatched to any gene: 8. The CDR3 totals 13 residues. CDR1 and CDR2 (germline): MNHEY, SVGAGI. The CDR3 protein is CASRNTGVSGYTF. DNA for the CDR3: TGTGCCAGCAGAAACACAGGGGTTAGTGGCTACACCTTC.

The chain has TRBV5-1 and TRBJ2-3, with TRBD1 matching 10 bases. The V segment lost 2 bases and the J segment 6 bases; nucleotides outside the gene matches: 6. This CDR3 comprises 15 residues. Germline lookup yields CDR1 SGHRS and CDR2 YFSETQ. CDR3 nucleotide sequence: TGCGCCAGCAGCTTTAGACAGGGGGCAACGGATACGCAGTATTTT. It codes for CASSFRQGATDTQYF.

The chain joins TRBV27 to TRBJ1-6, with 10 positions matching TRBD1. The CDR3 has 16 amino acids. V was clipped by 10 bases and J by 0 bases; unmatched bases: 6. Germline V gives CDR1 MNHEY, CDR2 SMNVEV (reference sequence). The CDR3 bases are TGTGCCATTCCGGGACAGGGGAGCTCCTATAATTCACCCCTCCACTTT. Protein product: CAIPGQGSSYNSPLHF.

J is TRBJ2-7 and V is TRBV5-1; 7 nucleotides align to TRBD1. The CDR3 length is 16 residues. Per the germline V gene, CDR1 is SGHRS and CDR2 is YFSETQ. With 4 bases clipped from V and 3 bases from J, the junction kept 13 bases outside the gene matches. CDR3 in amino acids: CASSTGAMSEIYEQYF. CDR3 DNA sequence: TGCGCCAGCAGCACAGGGGCGATGTCCGAGATCTACGAGCAGTACTTC.

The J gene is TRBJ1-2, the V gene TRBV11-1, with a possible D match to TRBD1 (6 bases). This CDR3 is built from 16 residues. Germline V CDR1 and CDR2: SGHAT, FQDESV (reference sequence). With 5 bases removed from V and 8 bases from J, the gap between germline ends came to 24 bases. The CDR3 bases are TGTGCCAGCAGCCAAACCCTTGGACAGTCCCCTCGGGGCTACACCTTC. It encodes CASSQTLGQSPRGYTF.

The CDR3 here is CASSLDRVANTEAFF. Here the CDR3 DNA reads TGCGCCAGCAGCTTGGACAGGGTTGCAAACACTGAAGCTTTCTTT. The gene calls are TRBV5-1 and TRBJ1-1; D is perhaps TRBD1 (6 bases). The CDR3 runs 15 residues. Germline V CDR1 and CDR2: SGHRS, YFSETQ. V was pared by 0 bases and J by 2 bases, with 11 bases between.

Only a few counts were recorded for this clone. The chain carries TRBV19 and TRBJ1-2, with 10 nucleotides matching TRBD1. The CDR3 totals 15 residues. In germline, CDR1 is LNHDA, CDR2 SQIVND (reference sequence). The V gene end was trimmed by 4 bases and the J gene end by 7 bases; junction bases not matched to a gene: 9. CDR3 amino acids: CASSNSGTGDRGYTF. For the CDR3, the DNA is TGTGCCAGTAGTAACTCTGGGACAGGGGATCGTGGCTACACCTTC.

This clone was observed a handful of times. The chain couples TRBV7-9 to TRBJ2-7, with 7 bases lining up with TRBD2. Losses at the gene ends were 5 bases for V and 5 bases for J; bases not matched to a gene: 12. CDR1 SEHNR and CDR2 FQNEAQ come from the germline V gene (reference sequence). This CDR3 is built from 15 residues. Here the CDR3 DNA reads TGTGCCAGCAGCCCTTGGGGAGGGACTACGAACGAGCAGTACTTC. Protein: CASSPWGGTTNEQYF. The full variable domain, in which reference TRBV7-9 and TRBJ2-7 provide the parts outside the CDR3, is DTGVSQNPRHKITKRGQNVTFRCDPISEHNRLYWYRQTLGQGPEFLTYFQNEAQLEKSRLLSDRFSAERPKGSFSTLEIQRTEQGDSAMYLCASSPWGGTTNEQYFGPGTRLTVT.

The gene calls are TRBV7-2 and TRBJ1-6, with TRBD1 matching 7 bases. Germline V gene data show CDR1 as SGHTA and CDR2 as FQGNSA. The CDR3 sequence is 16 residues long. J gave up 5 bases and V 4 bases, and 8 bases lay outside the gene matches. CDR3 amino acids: CASSSGQAINNSPLHF. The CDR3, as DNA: TGTGCCAGCAGCTCTGGACAGGCCATAAATAATTCACCCCTCCACTTT.

The CDR3 DNA follows: TGTGCCAGCAGCTTGAACGGGAGGGATAACGGGGAGCTGTTTTTT. Translated, it gives CASSLNGRDNGELFF. J is TRBJ2-2 and V is TRBV5-4, with 8 bases matching TRBD2. The V and J ends lost 1 base and 7 bases, in that order; junction bases with no gene match: 6. This CDR3 is 15 amino acids long. Germline V gives CDR1 SGHNT, CDR2 YYREEE (reference sequence).

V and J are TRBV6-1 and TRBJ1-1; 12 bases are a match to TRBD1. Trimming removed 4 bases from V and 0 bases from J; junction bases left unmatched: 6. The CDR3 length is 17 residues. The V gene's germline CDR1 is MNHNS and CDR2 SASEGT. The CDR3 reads CASSAPGTGGMNTEAFF. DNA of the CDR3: TGTGCCAGCAGTGCTCCCGGGACAGGGGGCATGAACACTGAAGCTTTCTTT.

The CDR3 protein is CASSLSATNEKLFF. CDR3 in DNA: TGTGCCAGCAGCTTGAGCGCAACTAATGAAAAACTGTTTTTT. The chain carries TRBV7-9 and TRBJ1-4, with no clear D. V lost 3 bases and J lost 0, with 5 bases in between. Germline V gene data show CDR1 as SEHNR and CDR2 as FQNEAQ (reference sequence). The CDR3 totals 14 residues. The variable domain in full, with the rest retrieved from reference TRBV7-9 and TRBJ1-4, is DTGVSQNPRHKITKRGQNVTFRCDPISEHNRLYWYRQTLGQGPEFLTYFQNEAQLEKSRLLSDRFSAERPKGSFSTLEIQRTEQGDSAMYLCASSLSATNEKLFFGSGTQLSVL.

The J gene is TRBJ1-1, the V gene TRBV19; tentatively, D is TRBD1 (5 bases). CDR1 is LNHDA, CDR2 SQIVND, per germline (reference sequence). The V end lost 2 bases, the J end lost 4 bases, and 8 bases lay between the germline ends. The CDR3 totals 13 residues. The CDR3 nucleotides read TGTGCCAGTAGTATAACGGGGGGCACTGAAGCTTTCTTT. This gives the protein CASSITGGTEAFF.

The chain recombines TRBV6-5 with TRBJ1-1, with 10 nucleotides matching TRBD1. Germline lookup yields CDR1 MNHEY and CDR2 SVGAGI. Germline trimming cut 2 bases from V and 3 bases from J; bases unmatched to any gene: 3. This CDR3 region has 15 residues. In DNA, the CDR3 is TGTGCCAGCAGTTACGACAGGGGGCATGACACTGAAGCTTTCTTT. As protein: CASSYDRGHDTEAFF.

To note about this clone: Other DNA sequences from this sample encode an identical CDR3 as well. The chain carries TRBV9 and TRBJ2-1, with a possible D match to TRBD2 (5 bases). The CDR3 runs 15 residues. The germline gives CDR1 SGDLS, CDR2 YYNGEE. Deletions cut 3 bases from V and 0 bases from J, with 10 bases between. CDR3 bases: TGTGCCAGCAGCGGGAGCGGTAGCTCCTACAATGAGCAGTTCTTC. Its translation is CASSGSGSSYNEQFF.

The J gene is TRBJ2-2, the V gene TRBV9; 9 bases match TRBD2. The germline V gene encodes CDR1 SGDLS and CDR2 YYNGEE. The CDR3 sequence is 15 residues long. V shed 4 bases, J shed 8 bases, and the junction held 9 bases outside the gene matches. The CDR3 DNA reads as TGTGCCAGCAGCCCAGGGACTAGCTTCCTTGGGGAGCTGTTTTTT. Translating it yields CASSPGTSFLGELFF.

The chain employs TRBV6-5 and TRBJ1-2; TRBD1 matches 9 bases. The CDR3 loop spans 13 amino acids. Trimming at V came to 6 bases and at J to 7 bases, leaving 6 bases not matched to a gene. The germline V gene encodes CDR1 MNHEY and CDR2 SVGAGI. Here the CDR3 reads CASRRQGVSGYTF. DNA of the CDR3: TGTGCCAGCAGAAGACAGGGGGTGAGTGGCTACACCTTC.

The CDR3 coding sequence is TGTGCCAGCAGGCTCGGACAGAACACCGGGGAGCTGTTTTTT. This codes for CASRLGQNTGELFF. This rearrangement joins TRBV9 to TRBJ2-2; tentative D call: TRBD1 (5 bases). Germline V CDR1 and CDR2: SGDLS, YYNGEE. The CDR3 runs 14 residues. V was clipped by 5 bases and J by 1 base, with 9 bases between them.

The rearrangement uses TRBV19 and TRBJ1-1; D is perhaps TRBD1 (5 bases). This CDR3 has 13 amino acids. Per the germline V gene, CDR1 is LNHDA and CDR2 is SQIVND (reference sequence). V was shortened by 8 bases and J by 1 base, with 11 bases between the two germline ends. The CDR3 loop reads CASQRGRNTEAFF. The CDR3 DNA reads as TGTGCCAGTCAAAGGGGCAGGAACACTGAAGCTTTCTTT.